This paragraph covers one T cell receptor beta chain sequence. Its cognate antigen is unknown. Sequenced by immunoSEQ multiplex PCR; TCRdb stores in-frame clones only, minus some. The sample yields approximately 25,000 clones, about 80% seen once. As for time point: week 47, end of study. Every single dose of the vaccine, 300 ug of mutant IDH1 20-mer peptide, came with topical imiquimod. Patients were given eight vaccinations, scheduled in weeks 1, 3, 5, 7, 11, 15, 19 and 23. The data were obtained in a study of a mutant IDH1 vaccine in newly diagnosed glioma. Across the study: First vaccine doses came 4-6 weeks after radiotherapy alone, or with temozolomide cycles. Earlier care involved radiotherapy, temozolomide, or both, and the majority received both.

The V end lost 0 bases, the J end lost 5 bases, and 14 bases lay between the germline ends. CDR3 length: 15 residues. CDR1 and CDR2 from the germline V gene are SGHRS and YFSETQ. Study-wide findings and caveats: Pseudoprogression apparently tracked independently of changes in top peripheral T cell clonotypes.

The chain joins TRBV5-1 to TRBJ1-2, with D possibly matching TRBD1 (5 bases). Specimen: PBMCs, collected from a glioma patient whose treatment included an IDH1 peptide vaccine. The TCR was taken from a man between 40 and 49 years old with glioma. Some clones in this sample may be carry-over from other donors' samples. The CDR3 is CASSLVIGGEYGYTF. In DNA form, the CDR3 reads TGCGCCAGCAGCTTGGTTATCGGGGGGGAATATGGCTACACCTTC.